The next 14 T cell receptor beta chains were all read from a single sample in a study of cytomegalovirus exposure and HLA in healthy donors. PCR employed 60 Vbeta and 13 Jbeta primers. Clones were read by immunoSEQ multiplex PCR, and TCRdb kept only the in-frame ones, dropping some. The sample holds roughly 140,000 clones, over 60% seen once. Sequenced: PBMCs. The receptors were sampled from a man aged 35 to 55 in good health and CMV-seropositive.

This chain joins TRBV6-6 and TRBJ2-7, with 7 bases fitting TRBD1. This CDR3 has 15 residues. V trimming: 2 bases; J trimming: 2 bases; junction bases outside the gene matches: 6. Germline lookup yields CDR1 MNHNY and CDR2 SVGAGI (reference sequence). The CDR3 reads CASSYPGQWTYEQYF. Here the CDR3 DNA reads TGTGCCAGCAGTTACCCGGGACAGTGGACCTACGAGCAGTACTTC.

The CDR3 spells CAARNSYEQYF. CDR3 coding DNA: TGTGCCGCCAGGAACTCCTACGAGCAGTACTTC. V is TRBV6-5 and J is TRBJ2-7; D is unresolved. V lost 11 bases to trimming and J lost 0 bases, with 8 bases between them. The CDR3 is made up of 11 amino acids. The germline V gene has CDR1 MNHEY and CDR2 SVGAGI.

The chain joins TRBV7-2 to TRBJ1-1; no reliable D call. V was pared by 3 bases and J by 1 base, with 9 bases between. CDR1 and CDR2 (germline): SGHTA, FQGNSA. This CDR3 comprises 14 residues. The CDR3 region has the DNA TGTGCCAGCAGCTTCCGTGGGCGGAACACTGAAGCTTTCTTT. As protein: CASSFRGRNTEAFF.

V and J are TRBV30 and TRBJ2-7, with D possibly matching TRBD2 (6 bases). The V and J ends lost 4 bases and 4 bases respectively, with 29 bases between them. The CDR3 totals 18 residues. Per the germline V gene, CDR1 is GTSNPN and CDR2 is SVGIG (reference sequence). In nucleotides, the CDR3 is TGTGCCTGGACAATCCGTACATGGTCTTCGGGACTGGATTACGAGCAGTACTTC. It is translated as CAWTIRTWSSGLDYEQYF. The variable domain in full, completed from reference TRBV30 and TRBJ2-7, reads SQTIHQWPATLVQPVGSPLSLECTVEGTSNPNLYWYRQAAGRGLQLLFYSVGIGQISSEVPQNLSASRPQDRQFILSSKKLLLSDSGFYLCAWTIRTWSSGLDYEQYFGPGTRLTVT.

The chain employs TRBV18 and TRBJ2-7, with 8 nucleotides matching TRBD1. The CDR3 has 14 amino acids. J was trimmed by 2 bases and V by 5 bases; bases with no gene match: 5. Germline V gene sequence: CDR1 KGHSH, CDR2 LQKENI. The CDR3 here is CASSADRGTYEQYF. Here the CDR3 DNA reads TGTGCCAGCTCAGCAGACAGGGGTACCTACGAGCAGTACTTC. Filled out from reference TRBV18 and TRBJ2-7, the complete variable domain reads NAGVMQNPRHLVRRRGQEARLRCSPMKGHSHVYWYRQLPEEGLKFMVYLQKENIIDESGMPKERFSAEFPKEGPSILRIQQVVRGDSAAYFCASSADRGTYEQYFGPGTRLTVT.

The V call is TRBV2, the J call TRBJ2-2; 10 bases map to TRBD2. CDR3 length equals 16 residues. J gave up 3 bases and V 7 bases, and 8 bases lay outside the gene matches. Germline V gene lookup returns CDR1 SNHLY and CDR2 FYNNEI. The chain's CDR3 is CASTVAGGVDTGELFF. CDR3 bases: TGTGCCAGCACGGTAGCGGGGGGCGTCGACACCGGGGAGCTGTTTTTT.

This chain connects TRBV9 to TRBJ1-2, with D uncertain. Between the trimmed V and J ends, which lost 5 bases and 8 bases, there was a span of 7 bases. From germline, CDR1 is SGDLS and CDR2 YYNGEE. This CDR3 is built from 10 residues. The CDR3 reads CASSGWGYTF. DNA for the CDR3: TGTGCCAGCAGTGGCTGGGGCTACACCTTC.

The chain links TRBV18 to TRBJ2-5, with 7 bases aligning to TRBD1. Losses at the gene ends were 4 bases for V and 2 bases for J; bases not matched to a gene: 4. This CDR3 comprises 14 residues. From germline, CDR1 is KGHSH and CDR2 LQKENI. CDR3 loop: CASSRGTVQETQYF. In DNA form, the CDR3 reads TGTGCCAGCTCACGTGGGACAGTTCAAGAGACCCAGTACTTC.

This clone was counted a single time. Here the CDR3 reads CASADRGGVSNQPQHF. The CDR3 region has the DNA TGTGCCAGCGCGGACAGGGGGGGGGTAAGCAATCAGCCCCAGCATTTT. V usage is TRBV6-6 and J usage is TRBJ1-5, with TRBD1 identical over 10 bases. This CDR3 is built from 16 residues. After removal of 8 bases from V and 1 base from J, the junction contained 8 bases not matched to a gene. Germline lookup yields CDR1 MNHNY and CDR2 SVGAGI (reference sequence).

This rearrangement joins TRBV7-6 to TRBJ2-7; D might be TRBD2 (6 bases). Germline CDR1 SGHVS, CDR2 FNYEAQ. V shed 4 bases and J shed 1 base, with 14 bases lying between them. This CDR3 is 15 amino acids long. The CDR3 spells CASSSSGDRSYEQYF. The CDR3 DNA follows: TGTGCCAGCAGCTCCTCGGGGGACCGTTCCTACGAGCAGTACTTC.

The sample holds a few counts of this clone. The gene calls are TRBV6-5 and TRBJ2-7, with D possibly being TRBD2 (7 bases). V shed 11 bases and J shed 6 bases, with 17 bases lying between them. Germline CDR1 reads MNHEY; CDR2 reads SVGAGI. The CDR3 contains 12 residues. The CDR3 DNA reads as TGTGCCGCCCACGGGGGGCTGGGCGAGCAGTACTTC. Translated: CAAHGGLGEQYF.

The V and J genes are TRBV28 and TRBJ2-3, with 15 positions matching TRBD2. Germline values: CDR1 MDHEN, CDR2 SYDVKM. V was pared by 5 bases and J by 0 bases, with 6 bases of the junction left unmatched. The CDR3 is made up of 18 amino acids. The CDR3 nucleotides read TGTGCCAGCAGTGCCGGACTAGCGGGGGGGCGGAGCACAGATACGCAGTATTTT. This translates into CASSAGLAGGRSTDTQYF.

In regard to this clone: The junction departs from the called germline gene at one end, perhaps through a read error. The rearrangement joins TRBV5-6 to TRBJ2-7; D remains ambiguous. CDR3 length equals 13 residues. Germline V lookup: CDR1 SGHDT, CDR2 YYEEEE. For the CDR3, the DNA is TGTGCCGGCAGCCCCTACATTGAGGACGAGCAGTACTTC. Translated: CAGSPYIEDEQYF.

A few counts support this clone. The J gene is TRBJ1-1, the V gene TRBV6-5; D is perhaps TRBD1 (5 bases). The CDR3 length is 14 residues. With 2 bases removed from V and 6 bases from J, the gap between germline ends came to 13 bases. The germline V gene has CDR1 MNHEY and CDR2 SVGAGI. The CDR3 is CASSYGATVSEAFF. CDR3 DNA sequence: TGTGCCAGCAGTTACGGGGCTACCGTCTCTGAAGCTTTCTTT.